This T cell receptor beta chain was observed in a study of technical replicates of blood from several donors. The CDR3 runs 13 residues. V was pared by 0 bases and J by 1 base, with 5 bases between. Germline CDR1 reads SGHNT; CDR2 reads YYREEE (reference sequence). TCRdb keeps only in-frame clones here, not all; method: immunoSEQ multiplex PCR. The sample comprises roughly 79,000 clones, more than 90% of which are singletons, and more than 0.35% rests with the top ten. This sequence originates from a human donor in good health. Sequenced: T cells isolated from PBMCs. The V gene is TRBV5-4, the J gene TRBJ2-7, with D unresolved. CDR3 in amino acids: CASSLVSSYEQYF. CDR3 nucleotide sequence: TGTGCCAGCAGCTTGGTATCGTCCTACGAGCAGTACTTC.